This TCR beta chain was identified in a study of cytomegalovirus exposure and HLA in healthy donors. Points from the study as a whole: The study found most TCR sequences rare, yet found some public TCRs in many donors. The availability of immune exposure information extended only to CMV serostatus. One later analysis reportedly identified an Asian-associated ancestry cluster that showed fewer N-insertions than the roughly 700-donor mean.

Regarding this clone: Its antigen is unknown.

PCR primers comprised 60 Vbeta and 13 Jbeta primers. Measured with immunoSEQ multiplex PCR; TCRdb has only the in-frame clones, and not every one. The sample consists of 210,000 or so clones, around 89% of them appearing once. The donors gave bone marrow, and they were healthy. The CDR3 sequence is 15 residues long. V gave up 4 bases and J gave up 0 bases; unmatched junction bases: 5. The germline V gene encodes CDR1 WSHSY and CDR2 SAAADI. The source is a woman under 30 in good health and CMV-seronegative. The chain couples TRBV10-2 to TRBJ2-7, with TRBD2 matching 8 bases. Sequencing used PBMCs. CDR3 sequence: CASSALAGVSYEQYF. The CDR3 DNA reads TGCGCCAGCAGTGCCCTAGCGGGTGTCTCCTACGAGCAGTACTTC.